Here is one TCR beta chain with its context. Its antigen remains unidentified. This record belongs to a study of regulatory T cells in long-lasting Graves disease. Germline CDR1 reads MNHNS; CDR2 reads SASEGT. The CDR3 is made up of 15 amino acids. Trimming removed 8 bases at V and 1 base at J, with 17 bases between. Building of the TCR beta libraries involved iRepertoire HTBI primers and Arm-PCR of CDR3 regions. TCRdb ran MiXCR on the multiplex PCR reads and lists one entry per CDR3 protein. The sample lists about 430,000 distinct CDR3 sequences; 14% to 15% were seen once. Findings of the study overall: Favored usage of TRBV28, TRBJ1-2 and TRBJ2-5 was recorded in persistent disease. Between persistent patients, thousands of public clonotypes were shared, exceeding the 966 shared between new patients.

Time point meaning: newly diagnosed GD, antithyroid drugs for less than 3 months. From PBMCs, RNA was extracted and then used to make the TCR library. This sample was also put to use in a study of T cells in Graves' hyperthyroidism and ophthalmopathy. According to that study: Exclusion followed for patients with uncontrolled infection, other autoimmune disease, pregnancy or lactation. Diagnoses were made from clinical symptoms, serum measures (thyroxine and TRAb), thyroid ultrasound and orbital computed tomography.

The chain joins TRBV6-1 to TRBJ1-2; D may be TRBD1 (6 bases). The sequence came from a woman in her thirties or forties with Graves disease. The material was peripheral blood mononuclear cells (PBMCs), obtained at new diagnosis, from a patient treated with antithyroid drugs. The CDR3 DNA reads as TGTGCCAGCGGAGACACGGGGGCCGATAACTATGGCTACACCTTC. The encoded protein is CASGDTGADNYGYTF.